This paragraph covers one TCR beta chain sequence. Its specificity is unknown. The data were taken from a study of human T cells and chemical hapten exposure. The study's findings and limits: Among TCRs, those above 1 in 1000 frequency were unaffected by DPC sensitization.

TCRdb processed the RACE reads anew with MiXCR; each CDR3 protein has one entry. The repertoire has around 120,000 distinct CDR3 sequences, roughly 15% of them found once; the top ten carry approximately 0.92%. Time point: patch test 1, 2 weeks after DPC sensitization. Specified treatment: therapeutic diphenylcyclopropenone sensitization with weekly scalp DPC. V lost 1 base and J 4 bases, leaving 7 bases between the germline ends. The CDR3 totals 14 residues. The sample in question was whole blood, obtained in connection with sensitization to the hapten diphenylcyclopropenone (DPC). The receptor was derived from a man aged 18 to 29 with alopecia areata. Some clones in this sample may be carry-over from other donors' samples. The rearrangement uses TRBV12-3 or TRBV12-4 and TRBJ2-2; tentatively, D is TRBD1 or TRBD2 (5 bases each). DNA for the CDR3: TGTGCCAGCAGTTTAGGGGGACCCACCGGGGAGCTGTTTTTT. As protein: CASSLGGPTGELFF.